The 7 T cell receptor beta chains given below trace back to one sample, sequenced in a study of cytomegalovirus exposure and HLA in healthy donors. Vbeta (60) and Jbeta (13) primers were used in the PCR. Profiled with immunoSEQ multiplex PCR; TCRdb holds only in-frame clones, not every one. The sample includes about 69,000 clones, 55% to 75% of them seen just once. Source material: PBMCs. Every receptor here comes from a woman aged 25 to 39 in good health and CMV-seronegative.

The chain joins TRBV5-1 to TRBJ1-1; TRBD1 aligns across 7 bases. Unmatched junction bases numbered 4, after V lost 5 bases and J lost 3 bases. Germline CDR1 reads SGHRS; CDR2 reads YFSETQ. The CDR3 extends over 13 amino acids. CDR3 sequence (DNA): TGCGCCAGCAGACGACAGGGCTACACTGAAGCTTTCTTT. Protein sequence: CASRRQGYTEAFF.

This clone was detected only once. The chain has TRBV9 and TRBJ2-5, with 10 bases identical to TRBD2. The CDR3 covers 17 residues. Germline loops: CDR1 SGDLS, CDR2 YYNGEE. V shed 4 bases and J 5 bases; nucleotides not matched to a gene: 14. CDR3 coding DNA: TGTGCCAGCAGCCACGCCGGGAGCGGGGGGGCAGTTGAGACCCAGTACTTC. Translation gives CASSHAGSGGAVETQYF.

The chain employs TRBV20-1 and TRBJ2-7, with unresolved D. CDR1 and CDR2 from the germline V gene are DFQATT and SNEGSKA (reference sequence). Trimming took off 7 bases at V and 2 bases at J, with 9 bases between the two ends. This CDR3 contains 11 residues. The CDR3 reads CSGFYPYEQYF. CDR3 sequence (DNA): TGCAGTGGCTTCTACCCCTACGAGCAGTACTTC.

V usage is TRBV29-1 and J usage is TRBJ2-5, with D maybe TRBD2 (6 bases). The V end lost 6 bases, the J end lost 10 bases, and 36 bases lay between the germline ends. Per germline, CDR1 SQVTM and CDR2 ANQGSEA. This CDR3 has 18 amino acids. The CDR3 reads CSVTGTLGRWKTGEDQYF. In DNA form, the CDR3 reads TGCAGCGTGACCGGGACTTTGGGACGGTGGAAGACGGGTGAGGACCAGTACTTC.

The CDR3 DNA reads as TGCAGCGTTGTCCTAACAAGAGACTTATACTTC. It codes for CSVVLTRDLYF. The rearrangement joins TRBV29-1 to TRBJ2-7, with D unclear. V lost 4 bases to trimming and J lost 13 bases, with 17 bases between them. The germline gives CDR1 SQVTM, CDR2 ANQGSEA. The CDR3 is 11 residues long.

The CDR3 spells CAWSVIRTGLESSYEQYF. The CDR3 coding sequence is TGTGCCTGGAGCGTCATCCGAACGGGACTGGAAAGCTCCTACGAGCAGTACTTC. The gene calls are TRBV30 and TRBJ2-7, with D perhaps matching TRBD2 (6 bases). CDR1 and CDR2 (germline): GTSNPN, SVGIG (reference sequence). There are 18 residues in the CDR3. V was cut by 3 bases and J by 0 bases, with 24 bases left in between.

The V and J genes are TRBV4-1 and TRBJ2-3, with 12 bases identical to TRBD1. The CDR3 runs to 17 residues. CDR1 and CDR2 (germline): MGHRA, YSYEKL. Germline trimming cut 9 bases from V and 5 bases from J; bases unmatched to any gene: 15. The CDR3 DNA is TGCGCCAGTACCTCGAACCGGGACAGGGGGCAAAAAGATACGCAGTATTTT. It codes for CASTSNRDRGQKDTQYF.